The 20 T cell receptor beta chains listed next were all sequenced from one sample in a study of T cells in Graves' hyperthyroidism and ophthalmopathy. Amplification targeted TCR beta CDR3 regions from RNA transcripts. TCR CDR3 regions were first amplified by RT-PCR with HTBI primers. TCRdb re-called the multiplex PCR reads with MiXCR, one entry per CDR3 protein. The top ten clones hold approximately 50% of a sample with about 210,000 distinct CDR3 sequences, approximately 17% of them seen once. The sequenced sample consisted of blood. Source of these receptors: a man aged 50 or older with Graves' hyperthyroidism.

The V and J genes are TRBV7-2 and TRBJ2-7, with 10 bases lining up with TRBD2. Germline CDR1 is SGHTA and CDR2 is FQGNSA. The CDR3 totals 15 residues. The J segment lost 2 bases and the V segment lost 3 bases, leaving 4 bases of the junction unmatched. The CDR3 DNA follows: TGTGCCAGCAGCTTTAAGCGGGAGGGCCCCTACGAGCAGTACTTC. It is translated as CASSFKREGPYEQYF.

The chain recombines TRBV3-1 with TRBJ2-1, with TRBD1 as a possible D gene (5 bases). Germline V gene sequence: CDR1 LGHDT, CDR2 YNNKEL (reference sequence). Trimming took 4 bases from V and 0 from J, leaving 7 bases between them. The CDR3 is made up of 14 amino acids. CDR3 sequence (DNA): TGTGCCAGCAGCCCGGACACCTCCTACAATGAGCAGTTCTTC. Encoded protein: CASSPDTSYNEQFF.

This chain links TRBV30 with TRBJ2-5; D gene uncertain. Germline CDR1 reads GTSNPN; CDR2 reads SVGIG (reference sequence). The CDR3 is 14 amino acids. Trimming removed 3 bases at V and 5 bases at J, with 16 bases between. The CDR3 region has the DNA TGTGCCTGGAGATTTGGTTTACAGAAGGAGACCCAGTACTTC. Its translation is CAWRFGLQKETQYF.

Concerning this clonotype itself: The conserved closing phenylalanine or tryptophan is absent in this CDR3, likely reflecting a read error. The chain has TRBV20-1 and TRBJ2-7, with 9 bases aligning to TRBD2. The CDR3 loop spans 11 amino acids. In germline, CDR1 is DFQATT, CDR2 SNEGSKA (reference sequence). The V segment lost 6 bases and the J segment 4 bases; nucleotides outside the gene matches: 1. The CDR3 loop reads CSAGLAYEQYL. The CDR3 DNA reads as TGCAGTGCGGGACTAGCATACGAGCAGTACCTC.

This clonotype was observed a handful of times. V is TRBV28 and J is TRBJ2-4; D possibly corresponds to TRBD1 (6 bases). The V and J ends lost 1 base and 4 bases respectively, with 14 bases between them. Germline V CDR1 and CDR2: MDHEN, SYDVKM. CDR3 length equals 16 residues. Here the CDR3 DNA reads TGTGCCAGCAGTTTATCTACAGGGATGGTAAAAAACATTCAGTACTTC. As protein: CASSLSTGMVKNIQYF. Full variable domain (missing parts from reference TRBV28 and TRBJ2-4): DVKVTQSSRYLVKRTGEKVFLECVQDMDHENMFWYRQDPGLGLRLIYFSYDVKMKEKGDIPEGYSVSREKKERFSLILESASTNQTSMYLCASSLSTGMVKNIQYFGAGTRLSVL.

The table lists this clonotype with many counts. V usage is TRBV6-1 and J usage is TRBJ2-5; TRBD2 might be the D (7 bases). The CDR3 spans 15 residues. Trimming shortened V by 5 bases and J by 1 base, and 14 bases separated the two germline ends. CDR1 is MNHNS and CDR2 is SASEGT in the germline V gene. The CDR3 bases are TGTGCCAGCAGTAAAGGGGGGGAGGGCCAAGAGACCCAGTACTTC. Translation gives CASSKGGEGQETQYF.

The chain couples TRBV6-1 to TRBJ1-1; no definite D call. This CDR3 has 14 residues. V lost 9 bases, J lost 0 bases, and 14 bases lay in between. Germline V gene sequence: CDR1 MNHNS, CDR2 SASEGT. CDR3 DNA sequence: TGTGCCAGTTCCCAGGTAGCGTTGAACACTGAAGCTTTCTTT. Its protein product is CASSQVALNTEAFF.

Points on this clonotype: A much bigger clone sits one base away, suggesting this may be a read error. The chain is built from TRBV12-3 or TRBV12-4 and TRBJ2-2; 11 bases are shared with TRBD1. With 5 bases clipped from V and 6 bases from J, the junction kept 17 bases outside the gene matches. This CDR3 comprises 19 residues. CDR3 DNA sequence: TGTGCCAGCAGTCCGGGACAGGGGGATGTAGCGGGAGTTGCCGGGGAGCTGTTTTTT. Its translation: CASSPGQGDVAGVAGELFF.

This clonotype occurred a few times. The chain recombines TRBV12-3 or TRBV12-4 with TRBJ2-3; possibly TRBD2 for D (7 bases). The ends were cut back, 8 bases at V and 2 bases at J, with 17 bases in the middle. The CDR3 has 15 residues. The CDR3 here is CASGGRDYYTDTQYF. As DNA, the CDR3 is TGTGCCAGCGGGGGGCGGGACTACTACACAGATACGCAGTATTTT.

This clonotype was counted many times. CDR3: CATSRDFDLAAYNEQFF. Here the CDR3 DNA reads TGTGCCACCAGCAGAGATTTCGACCTAGCGGCCTACAATGAGCAGTTCTTC. The V gene is TRBV15, the J gene TRBJ2-1; 7 bases are shared with TRBD2. The CDR3 is 17 residues long. Germline V CDR1 and CDR2: LNHNV, YYDKDF (reference sequence). V trimming: 0 bases; J trimming: 2 bases; junction bases outside the gene matches: 7. Supplemented by reference TRBV15 and TRBJ2-1, the full variable domain reads DAMVIQNPRYQVTQFGKPVTLSCSQTLNHNVMYWYQQKSSQAPKLLFHYYDKDFNNEADTPDNFQSRRPNTSFCFLDIRSPGLGDTAMYLCATSRDFDLAAYNEQFFGPGTRLTVL.

This clonotype was recorded many times. This chain uses TRBV20-1 with TRBJ2-7; 9 bases match TRBD1. From germline, CDR1 is DFQATT and CDR2 SNEGSKA (reference sequence). CDR3 length: 15 amino acids. The junction had 9 bases not matched to a gene; V was cut back by 1 base and J by 5 bases. The CDR3 sequence: CSARGPGTGRDEQYF. Here the CDR3 DNA reads TGCAGTGCTAGAGGCCCCGGGACAGGGAGGGACGAGCAGTACTTC.

V is TRBV28 and J is TRBJ2-2; 7 nucleotides align to TRBD2. This CDR3 contains 16 residues. Germline CDR1 and CDR2: MDHEN and SYDVKM. J was trimmed by 1 base and V by 5 bases; bases with no gene match: 7. The CDR3 coding sequence is TGTGCCAGCAGTGGAACGGGGGGACTGAACACCGGGGAGCTGTTTTTT. Translated, it gives CASSGTGGLNTGELFF. Drawing the rest from reference TRBV28 and TRBJ2-2, the complete variable domain is DVKVTQSSRYLVKRTGEKVFLECVQDMDHENMFWYRQDPGLGLRLIYFSYDVKMKEKGDIPEGYSVSREKKERFSLILESASTNQTSMYLCASSGTGGLNTGELFFGEGSRLTVL.

This clonotype was seen at least ten times. V is TRBV20-1 and J is TRBJ1-2, with D tentatively TRBD1 (5 bases). The CDR3 has 17 residues. The V end lost 0 bases, the J end lost 4 bases, and 21 bases lay between the germline ends. The germline CDR1 and CDR2 sequences are DFQATT and SNEGSKA (reference sequence). The CDR3 DNA sequence: TGCAGTGCTAGAGATTCGGGGAGCGGGGGTTACGGCTATGGCTACACCTTC. It codes for CSARDSGSGGYGYGYTF.

This clonotype was seen repeatedly, ten times or more. The J gene is TRBJ2-7, the V gene TRBV11-2, with 10 positions matching TRBD1. Germline V gene lookup returns CDR1 SGHAT and CDR2 FQNNGV. The CDR3 covers 14 residues. V shed 7 bases, J shed 0 bases, and the junction held 3 bases outside the gene matches. Here the CDR3 reads CASTRTGGSYEQYF. The CDR3 nucleotides read TGTGCCAGCACACGGACAGGGGGCTCCTACGAGCAGTACTTC.

This clonotype was seen many times. The V gene is TRBV20-1, the J gene TRBJ1-4; TRBD1 aligns across 9 bases. With V trimmed by 5 bases and J by 6 bases, 7 bases remained unmatched. CDR1 and CDR2 from the germline V gene are DFQATT and SNEGSKA (reference sequence). There are 14 residues in the CDR3. CDR3 bases: TGCAGTGCTCCAAACAGGGGGCAGGATGAAAAACTGTTTTTT. Translation gives CSAPNRGQDEKLFF.

In its sample, this clonotype was seen many times. The gene calls are TRBV2 and TRBJ2-1, with TRBD2 matching over 15 bases. The CDR3 has 18 residues. V lost 7 bases and J lost 0; bases outside the gene matches: 7. Germline values: CDR1 SNHLY, CDR2 FYNNEI. CDR3 in amino acids: CASTWTSGRESSYNEQFF. DNA of the CDR3: TGTGCCAGCACGTGGACTAGCGGGAGGGAGAGCTCCTACAATGAGCAGTTCTTC.

The rearrangement joins TRBV18 to TRBJ2-3; 8 nucleotides align to TRBD2. The CDR3 spans 15 residues. Trimming took 6 bases from V and 8 from J; bases not matched to a gene: 13. Germline V gene sequence: CDR1 KGHSH, CDR2 LQKENI. The chain's CDR3 is CASSLTSGRSGTQYF. DNA of the CDR3: TGTGCCAGCTCCCTAACTAGCGGAAGATCAGGTACGCAGTATTTT.

This clonotype has just a few counts. This rearrangement joins TRBV4-1 to TRBJ1-1, with 7 bases that match TRBD1. The CDR3 consists of 12 residues. After removal of 7 bases from V and 5 bases from J, the junction contained 4 bases not matched to a gene. CDR1 and CDR2 from the germline V gene are MGHRA and YSYEKL. Written as DNA, the CDR3 is TGCGCCAGCAAGGGGGCAGGTACTGAAGCTTTCTTT. Amino acids: CASKGAGTEAFF.

This clonotype was seen ten or more times. The V and J genes are TRBV2 and TRBJ1-1, with 8 positions matching TRBD1. Germline trimming cut 7 bases from V and 10 bases from J; bases unmatched to any gene: 14. The CDR3 sequence is 14 residues long. Germline V gene sequence: CDR1 SNHLY, CDR2 FYNNEI. CDR3 protein: CASIADRGKGGAFF. CDR3 coding DNA: TGTGCCAGCATCGCCGACAGGGGAAAGGGGGGAGCTTTCTTT. Using reference TRBV2 and TRBJ1-1 for the parts outside the CDR3, the full variable domain is EPEVTQTPSHQVTQMGQEVILRCVPISNHLYFYWYRQILGQKVEFLVSFYNNEISEKSEIFDDQFSVERPDGSNFTLKIRSTKLEDSAMYFCASIADRGKGGAFFGQGTRLTVV.

This clonotype was observed at least ten times. The rearrangement links TRBV5-1 to TRBJ1-1; D not certain. From germline, CDR1 is SGHRS and CDR2 YFSETQ. The CDR3 contains 12 residues. V lost 4 bases and J lost 4, with 8 bases in between. CDR3 sequence: CASSPSGTEAFF. CDR3 nucleotide sequence: TGCGCCAGCAGCCCCTCGGGCACTGAAGCTTTCTTT.